Described below is a single TCR beta chain sequence and its context. Germline V gives CDR1 SGHRS, CDR2 YFSETQ. CDR3 length equals 13 residues. V shed 4 bases and J 5 bases; nucleotides not matched to a gene: 3. The data were taken from a study of T cell changes during pregnancy in multiple sclerosis. This table comes from immunoSEQ multiplex PCR, and its TCRdb copy is limited to in-frame clones, with some not included. The sample lists some 110,000 clones, roughly nine tenths occurring once. The sequencing used peripheral blood, collected in the third trimester of pregnancy. This rearrangement joins TRBV5-1 to TRBJ1-1; 9 bases fit TRBD1. The TCR sequence derives from a female donor with multiple sclerosis, enrolled in a pregnancy study. This CDR3 is CASSRQGVTEAFF. The CDR3 coding sequence is TGCGCCAGCAGCAGACAGGGGGTGACTGAAGCTTTCTTT. Combining the CDR3 with reference TRBV5-1 and TRBJ1-1 gives the whole variable domain KAGVTQTPRYLIKTRGQQVTLSCSPISGHRSVSWYQQTPGQGLQFLFEYFSETQRNKGNFPGRFSGRQFSNSRSEMNVSTLELGDSALYLCASSRQGVTEAFFGQGTRLTVV.